The 19 T cell receptor beta chains reported below all come from one sample, sequenced in a study of CXCR3-negative and CXCR3-positive naive CD8 T cells. The study's findings and limits: For CXCR3-positive naive cells, TRB CDR3s were more hydrophobic than those of CXCR3-negative naive cells.

With UMI labels, 5' RACE was used to prepare the TRB cDNA libraries. No DNA is given; TCRdb re-called the 5' RACE reads and lists each CDR3 protein once. Its table records about 120,000 distinct CDR3 sequences. Their recognized antigens are unknown. The sequenced sample was naive CXCR3+ CD8+ T cells from blood. Sample subset: CD45RO-CCR7+CD27+CD95- naive CD8+ T cells expressing CXCR3 (TNR3+). The origin of the receptors is a human donor in good health. Some clones in this sample may be carry-over from other donors' samples.

The chain links TRBV28 to TRBJ2-3; TCRdb's D call, TRBD2, is unchecked because there is no DNA. CDR1 and CDR2 (germline): MDHEN, SYDVKM. The CDR3 extends over 16 amino acids. CDR3 residues: CASSFSSSGGTDTQYF.

The CDR3 here is CAISDVVGDEQYF. The chain couples TRBV10-3 to TRBJ2-7. This CDR3 is built from 13 residues. CDR1 and CDR2 from the germline V gene are ENHRY and SYGVKD.

The chain carries TRBV7-3 and TRBJ2-2. The CDR3 is 13 residues long. Germline values: CDR1 SGHTA, CDR2 FQGTGA. This CDR3 is CASSLINTGELFF.

The chain employs TRBV4-3 and TRBJ2-3; TCRdb's D gene call, TRBD1, goes unchecked for lack of DNA. Germline V CDR1 and CDR2: LGHNA, YSLEER. CDR3 size: 15 residues. The CDR3 loop reads CASSQEVRAQAKQYF.

V is TRBV15 and J is TRBJ2-7; TCRdb picks TRBD1, but there is no DNA to check that call. Germline values: CDR1 LNHNV, CDR2 YYDKDF (reference sequence). The CDR3 contains 14 residues. This CDR3 reads CATSRDLSGDEQYF. The full variable domain, completed using reference TRBV15 and TRBJ2-7, is DAMVIQNPRYQVTQFGKPVTLSCSQTLNHNVMYWYQQKSSQAPKLLFHYYDKDFNNEADTPDNFQSRRPNTSFCFLDIRSPGLGDTAMYLCATSRDLSGDEQYFGPGTRLTVT.

This rearrangement joins TRBV25-1 to TRBJ2-3; TCRdb returns TRBD2, unconfirmable since there is no DNA. CDR1 is MGHDK and CDR2 is SYGVNS in the germline V gene. The CDR3 has 14 amino acids. The CDR3 sequence is CASSDGEETDTQYF.

This sequence joins TRBV2 and TRBJ1-2. The germline V gene encodes CDR1 SNHLY and CDR2 FYNNEI. This CDR3 spans 17 amino acids. The CDR3 loop reads CASSEGAGPWANYGYTF.

The chain links TRBV7-2 to TRBJ1-2; the D gene TCRdb calls, TRBD1, cannot be checked with no DNA. This CDR3 is 16 amino acids long. Germline loops: CDR1 SGHTA, CDR2 FQGNSA. CDR3 loop: CASSLSGGLAVDGYTF.

The V gene is TRBV6-5, the J gene TRBJ2-2. The CDR3 sequence is 15 residues long. Germline assignment: CDR1 MNHEY and CDR2 SVGAGI. CDR3 sequence reads: CASSTNDGNTGELFF.

This rearrangement joins TRBV5-1 to TRBJ1-1. The CDR3 runs 14 residues. Germline V gene sequence: CDR1 SGHRS, CDR2 YFSETQ. The CDR3 sequence: CASSFLEGYTEAFF.

This chain connects TRBV11-3 to TRBJ2-7; TCRdb's D call of TRBD1 is untestable without DNA. CDR3 length: 16 residues. Germline lookup yields CDR1 SGHNT and CDR2 YENEEA. CDR3 amino acids: CASSLEGDRGHGEQYF. The whole variable domain, remainder taken from reference TRBV11-3 and TRBJ2-7, is EAGVVQSPRYKIIEKKQPVAFWCNPISGHNTLYWYLQNLGQGPELLIRYENEEAVDDSQLPKDRFSAERLKGVDSTLKIQPAELGDSAVYLCASSLEGDRGHGEQYFGPGTRLTVT.

The chain is built from TRBV19 and TRBJ1-4; TCRdb names TRBD1, which stays unverified in the absence of DNA. Per germline, CDR1 LNHDA and CDR2 SQIVND (reference sequence). CDR3 length equals 15 residues. The CDR3 is CASTTSRGLAEKLFF.

CDR3 sequence: CAIRAGSNQPQHF. This chain joins TRBV6-6 and TRBJ1-5; TCRdb reports TRBD1, a call that lacks DNA to check it against. The length of the CDR3 is 13 residues. Germline V gene data show CDR1 as MNHNY and CDR2 as SVGAGI (reference sequence).

V gene TRBV28 combines with J gene TRBJ1-5. The CDR3 sequence is 13 residues long. The germline V gene has CDR1 MDHEN and CDR2 SYDVKM. The CDR3 loop is CASSRTSNQPQHF.

The chain carries TRBV6-2 or TRBV6-3 and TRBJ2-1. Germline V gives CDR1 MNHEY, CDR2 SVGEGT. CDR3 length: 11 residues. CDR3: CASSYGGEQFF.

The genes are TRBV7-9 and TRBJ1-1; TCRdb's D gene call, TRBD1, goes unchecked for lack of DNA. Germline V gene sequence: CDR1 SEHNR, CDR2 FQNEAQ (reference sequence). The CDR3 totals 13 residues. The CDR3 sequence is CASSKGQNTEAFF.

This chain joins TRBV15 and TRBJ2-1; TCRdb calls TRBD2, which cannot be checked without DNA. Germline V gene data show CDR1 as LNHNV and CDR2 as YYDKDF (reference sequence). The CDR3 is 16 amino acids. CDR3 residues: CATSRDDRGVYNEQFF.

The chain carries TRBV11-3 and TRBJ2-3; TCRdb selects TRBD2, and the lack of DNA leaves this call unchecked. Germline V gene data show CDR1 as SGHNT and CDR2 as YENEEA. The CDR3 runs 15 residues. The CDR3 loop is CASSLGGLYTDTQYF.

The V gene is TRBV4-2, the J gene TRBJ1-6. The CDR3 runs to 15 residues. Germline V gene sequence: CDR1 LGHNA, CDR2 YNFKEQ. CDR3 amino acids: CASSQGGGSGSPLHF.